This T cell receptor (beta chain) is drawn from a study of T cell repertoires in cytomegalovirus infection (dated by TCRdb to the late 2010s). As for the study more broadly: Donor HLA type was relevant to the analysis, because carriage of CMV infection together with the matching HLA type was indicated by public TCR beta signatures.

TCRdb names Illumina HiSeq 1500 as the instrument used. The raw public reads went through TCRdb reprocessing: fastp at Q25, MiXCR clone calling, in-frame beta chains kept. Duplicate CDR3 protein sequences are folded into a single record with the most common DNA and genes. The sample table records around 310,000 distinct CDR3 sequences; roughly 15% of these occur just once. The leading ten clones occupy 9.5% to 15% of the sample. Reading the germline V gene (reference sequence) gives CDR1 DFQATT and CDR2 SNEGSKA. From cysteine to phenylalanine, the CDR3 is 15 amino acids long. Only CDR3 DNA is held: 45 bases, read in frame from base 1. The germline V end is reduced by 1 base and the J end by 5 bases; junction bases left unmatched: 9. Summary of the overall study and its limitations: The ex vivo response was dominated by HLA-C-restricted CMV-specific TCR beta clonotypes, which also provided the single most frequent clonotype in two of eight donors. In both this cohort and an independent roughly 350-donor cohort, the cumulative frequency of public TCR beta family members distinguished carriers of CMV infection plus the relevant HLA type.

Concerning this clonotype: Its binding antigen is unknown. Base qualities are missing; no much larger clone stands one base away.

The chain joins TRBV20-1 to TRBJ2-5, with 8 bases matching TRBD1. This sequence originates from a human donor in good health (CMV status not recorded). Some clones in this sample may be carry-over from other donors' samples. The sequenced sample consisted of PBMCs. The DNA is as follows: TGCAGTGCTAGAGGAAACGGACAGGGTAGGGAGACCCAGTACTTC. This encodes CSARGNGQGRETQYF.